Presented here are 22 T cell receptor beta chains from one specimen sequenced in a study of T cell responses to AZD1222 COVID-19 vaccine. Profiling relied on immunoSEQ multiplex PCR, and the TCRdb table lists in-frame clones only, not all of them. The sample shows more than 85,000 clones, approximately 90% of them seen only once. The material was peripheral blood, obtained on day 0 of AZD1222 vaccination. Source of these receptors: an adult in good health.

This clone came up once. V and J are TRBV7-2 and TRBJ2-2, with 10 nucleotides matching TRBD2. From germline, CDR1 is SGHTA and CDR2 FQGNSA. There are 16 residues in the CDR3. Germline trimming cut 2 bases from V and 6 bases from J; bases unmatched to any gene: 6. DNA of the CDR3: TGTGCCAGCAGCTTAAACCCTAGCGGGAGTGCCGGGGAGCTGTTTTTT. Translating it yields CASSLNPSGSAGELFF.

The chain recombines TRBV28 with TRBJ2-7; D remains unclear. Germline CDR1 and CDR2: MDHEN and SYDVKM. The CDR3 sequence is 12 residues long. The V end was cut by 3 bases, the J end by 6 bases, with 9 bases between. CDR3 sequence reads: CASSFIQREQYF. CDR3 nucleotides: TGTGCCAGCAGTTTTATACAGCGCGAGCAGTACTTC.

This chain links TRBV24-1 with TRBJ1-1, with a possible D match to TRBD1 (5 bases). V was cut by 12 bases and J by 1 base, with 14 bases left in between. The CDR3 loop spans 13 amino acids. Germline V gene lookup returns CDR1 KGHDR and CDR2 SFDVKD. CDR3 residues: CASCDSWNTEAFF. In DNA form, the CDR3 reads TGTGCCTCCTGCGACAGTTGGAACACTGAAGCTTTCTTT.

DNA for the CDR3: TGTGCCAGCAGCCAAGCCCGGACTACCCCGCCCAATGAGCAGTTCTTC. Translated: CASSQARTTPPNEQFF. The chain employs TRBV14 and TRBJ2-1, with D maybe TRBD2 (6 bases). The CDR3 has 16 residues. Per germline, CDR1 SGHDN and CDR2 FVKESK. V was trimmed by 1 base and J by 6 bases, leaving 16 bases between them.

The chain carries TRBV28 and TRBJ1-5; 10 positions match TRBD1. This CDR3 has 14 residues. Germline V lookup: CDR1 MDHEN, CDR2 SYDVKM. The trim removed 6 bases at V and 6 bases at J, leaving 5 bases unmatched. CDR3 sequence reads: CASSQTGGGQPQHF. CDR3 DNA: TGTGCCAGCAGCCAGACAGGGGGCGGTCAGCCCCAGCATTTT.

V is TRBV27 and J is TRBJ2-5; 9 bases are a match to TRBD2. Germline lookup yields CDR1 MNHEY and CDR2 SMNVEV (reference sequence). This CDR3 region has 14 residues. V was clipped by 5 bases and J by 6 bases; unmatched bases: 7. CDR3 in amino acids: CASSPGLAGQTQYF. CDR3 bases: TGTGCCAGCAGTCCGGGACTAGCAGGTCAGACCCAGTACTTC.

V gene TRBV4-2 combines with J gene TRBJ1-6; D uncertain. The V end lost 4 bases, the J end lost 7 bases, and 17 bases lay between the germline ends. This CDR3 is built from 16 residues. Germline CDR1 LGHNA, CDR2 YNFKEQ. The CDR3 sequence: CASSRERGGLNSPLHF. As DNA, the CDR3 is TGTGCCAGCAGCCGAGAGCGTGGAGGGCTAAATTCACCCCTCCACTTT.

CDR3: CASSPQGLSSYEQYF. DNA for the CDR3: TGTGCCAGCAGTCCACAGGGTTTAAGCTCCTACGAGCAGTACTTC. The chain couples TRBV28 to TRBJ2-7; a weak D match, TRBD1 (6 bases). CDR1 MDHEN and CDR2 SYDVKM come from the germline V gene. The CDR3 is 15 residues long. V was clipped by 5 bases and J by 0 bases, with 14 bases between them. The variable domain in full, with the rest retrieved from reference TRBV28 and TRBJ2-7, is DVKVTQSSRYLVKRTGEKVFLECVQDMDHENMFWYRQDPGLGLRLIYFSYDVKMKEKGDIPEGYSVSREKKERFSLILESASTNQTSMYLCASSPQGLSSYEQYFGPGTRLTVT.

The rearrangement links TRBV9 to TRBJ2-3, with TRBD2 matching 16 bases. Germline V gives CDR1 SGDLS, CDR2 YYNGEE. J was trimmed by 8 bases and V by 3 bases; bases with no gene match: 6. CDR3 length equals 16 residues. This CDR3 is CASSAPGTSGGGTQYF. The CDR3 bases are TGTGCCAGCAGCGCCCCCGGGACTAGCGGGGGGGGTACGCAGTATTTT.

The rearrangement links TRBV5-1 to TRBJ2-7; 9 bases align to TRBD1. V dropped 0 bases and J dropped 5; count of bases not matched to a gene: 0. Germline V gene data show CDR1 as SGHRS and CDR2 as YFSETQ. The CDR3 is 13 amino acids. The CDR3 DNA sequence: TGCGCCAGCAGCTTGGGACAGGGGGACGAGCAGTACTTC. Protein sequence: CASSLGQGDEQYF.

This CDR3 is CASDGDTEAFF. For the CDR3, the DNA is TGTGCCAGCGACGGAGACACTGAAGCTTTCTTT. The J gene is TRBJ1-1, the V gene TRBV2; unclear D gene. This CDR3 comprises 11 residues. Germline loops: CDR1 SNHLY, CDR2 FYNNEI. Trimming removed 8 bases from V and 3 bases from J, with 7 bases in between.

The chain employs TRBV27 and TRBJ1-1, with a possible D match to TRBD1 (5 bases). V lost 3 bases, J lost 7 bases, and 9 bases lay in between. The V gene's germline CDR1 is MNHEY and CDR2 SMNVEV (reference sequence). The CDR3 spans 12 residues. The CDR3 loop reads CASSFRGGEAFF. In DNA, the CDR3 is TGTGCCAGCAGTTTTCGGGGGGGTGAAGCTTTCTTT.

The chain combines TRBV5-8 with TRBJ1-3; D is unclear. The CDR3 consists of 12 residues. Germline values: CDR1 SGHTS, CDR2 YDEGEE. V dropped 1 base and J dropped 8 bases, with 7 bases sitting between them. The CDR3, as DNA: TGTGCCAGCAGCTTGAATGATTACACCATATATTTT. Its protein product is CASSLNDYTIYF. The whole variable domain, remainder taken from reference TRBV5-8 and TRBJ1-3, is EAGVTQSPTHLIKTRGQQATLRCSPISGHTSVYWYQQALGLGLQFLLWYDEGEERNRGNFPPRFSGRQFPNYSSELNVNALELEDSALYLCASSLNDYTIYFGEGSWLTVV.

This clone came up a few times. CDR3 DNA sequence: TGTGCCAGCAGTCGTCTAGAGGGCGGCGAGCAGTACTTC. Its protein product is CASSRLEGGEQYF. J is TRBJ2-7 and V is TRBV6-5; possible D gene TRBD2, 5 bases. The V gene's germline CDR1 is MNHEY and CDR2 SVGAGI. The V and J ends lost 5 bases and 6 bases respectively, with 14 bases between them. The CDR3 contains 13 residues.

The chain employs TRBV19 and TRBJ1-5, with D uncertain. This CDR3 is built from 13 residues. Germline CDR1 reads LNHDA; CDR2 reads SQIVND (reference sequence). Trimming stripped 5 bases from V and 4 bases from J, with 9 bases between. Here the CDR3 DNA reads TGTGCCAGTAGTCTACAAGGTAATCAGCCCCAGCATTTT. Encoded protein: CASSLQGNQPQHF.

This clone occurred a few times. The CDR3 DNA reads as TGTGCCATCAGGAGAGGCCCCAATGAAAAACTGTTTTTT. As protein: CAIRRGPNEKLFF. The chain combines TRBV10-3 with TRBJ1-4; D remains unclear. CDR1 ENHRY and CDR2 SYGVKD come from the germline V gene. The CDR3 is made up of 13 amino acids. Trimming left V 6 bases short and J 5 bases short, with 10 bases between.

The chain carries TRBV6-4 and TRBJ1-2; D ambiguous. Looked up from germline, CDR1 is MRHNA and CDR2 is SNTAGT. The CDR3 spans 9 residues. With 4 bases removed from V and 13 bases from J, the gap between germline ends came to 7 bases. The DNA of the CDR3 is TGTGCCAGCAGTGCCGGGTCCACCTTC. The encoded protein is CASSAGSTF.

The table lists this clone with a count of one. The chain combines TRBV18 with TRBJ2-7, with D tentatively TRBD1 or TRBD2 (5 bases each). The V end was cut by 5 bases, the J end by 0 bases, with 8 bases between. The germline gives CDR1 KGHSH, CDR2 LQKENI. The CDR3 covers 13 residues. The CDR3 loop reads CASSTGTSYEQYF. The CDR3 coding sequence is TGTGCCAGCTCAACCGGGACCTCCTACGAGCAGTACTTC.

The CDR3 coding sequence is TGTGCCAGTAGTATTGGGGCCGGGACATATACTAACAATGAGCAGTTCTTC. Translated, it gives CASSIGAGTYTNNEQFF. The chain links TRBV19 to TRBJ2-1, with D perhaps matching TRBD1 (6 bases). Trimming took 3 bases from V and 5 from J, leaving 20 bases between them. Germline CDR1 LNHDA, CDR2 SQIVND (reference sequence). The CDR3 contains 17 residues.

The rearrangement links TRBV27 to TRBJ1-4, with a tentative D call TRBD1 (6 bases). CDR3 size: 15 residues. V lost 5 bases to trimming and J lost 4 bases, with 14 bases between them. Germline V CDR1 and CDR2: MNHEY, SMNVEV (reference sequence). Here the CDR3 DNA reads TGTGCCAGCAGTGAGAGACAGGCGTATAATGAAAAACTGTTTTTT. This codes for CASSERQAYNEKLFF. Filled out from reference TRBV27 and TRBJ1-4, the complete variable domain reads EAQVTQNPRYLITVTGKKLTVTCSQNMNHEYMSWYRQDPGLGLRQIYYSMNVEVTDKGDVPEGYKVSRKEKRNFPLILESPSPNQTSLYFCASSERQAYNEKLFFGSGTQLSVL.

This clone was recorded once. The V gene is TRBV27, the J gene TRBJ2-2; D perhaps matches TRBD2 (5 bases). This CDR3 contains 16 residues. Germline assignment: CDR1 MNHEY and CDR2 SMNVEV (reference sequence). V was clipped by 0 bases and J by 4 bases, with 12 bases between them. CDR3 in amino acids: CASSLSGASGTGELFF. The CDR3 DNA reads TGTGCCAGCAGTTTATCGGGAGCCTCTGGCACCGGGGAGCTGTTTTTT.

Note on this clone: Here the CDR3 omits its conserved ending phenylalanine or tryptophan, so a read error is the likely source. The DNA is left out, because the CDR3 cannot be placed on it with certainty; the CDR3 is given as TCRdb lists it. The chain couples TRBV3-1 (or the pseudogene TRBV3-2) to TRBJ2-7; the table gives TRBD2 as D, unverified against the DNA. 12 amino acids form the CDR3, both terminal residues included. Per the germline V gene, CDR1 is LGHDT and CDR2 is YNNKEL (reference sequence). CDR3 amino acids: CASSSTPPGLFL.